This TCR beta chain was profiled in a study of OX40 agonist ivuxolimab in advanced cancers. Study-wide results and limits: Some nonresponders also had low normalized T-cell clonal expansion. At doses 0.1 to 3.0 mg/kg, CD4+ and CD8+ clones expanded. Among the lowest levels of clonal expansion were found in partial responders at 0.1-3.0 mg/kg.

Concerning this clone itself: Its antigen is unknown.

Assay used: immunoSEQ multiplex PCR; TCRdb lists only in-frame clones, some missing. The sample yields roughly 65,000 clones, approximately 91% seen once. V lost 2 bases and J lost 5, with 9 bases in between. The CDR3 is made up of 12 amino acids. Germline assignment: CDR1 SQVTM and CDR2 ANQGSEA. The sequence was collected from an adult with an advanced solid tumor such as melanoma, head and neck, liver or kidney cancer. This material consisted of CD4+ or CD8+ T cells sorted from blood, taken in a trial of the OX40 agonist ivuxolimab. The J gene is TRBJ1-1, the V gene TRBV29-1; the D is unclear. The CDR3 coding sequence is TGCAGCGTTGAAAGAGTGGGGACTGAAGCTTTCTTT. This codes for CSVERVGTEAFF.